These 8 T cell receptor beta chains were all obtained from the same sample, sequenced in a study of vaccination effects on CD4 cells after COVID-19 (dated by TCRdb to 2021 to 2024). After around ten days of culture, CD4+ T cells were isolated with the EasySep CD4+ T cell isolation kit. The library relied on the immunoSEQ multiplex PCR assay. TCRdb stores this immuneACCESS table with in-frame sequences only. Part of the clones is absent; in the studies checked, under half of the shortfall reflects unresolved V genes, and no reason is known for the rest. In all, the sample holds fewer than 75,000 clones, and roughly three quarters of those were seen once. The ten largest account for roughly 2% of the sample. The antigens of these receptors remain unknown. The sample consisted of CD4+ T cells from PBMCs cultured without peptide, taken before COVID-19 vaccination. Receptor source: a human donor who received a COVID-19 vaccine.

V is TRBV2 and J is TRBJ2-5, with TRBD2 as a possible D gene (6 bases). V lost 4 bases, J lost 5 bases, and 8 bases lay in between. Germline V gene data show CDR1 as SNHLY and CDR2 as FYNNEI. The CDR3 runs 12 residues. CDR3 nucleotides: TGTGCCAGCAGTGTCGGAGGGGAGACCCAGTACTTC. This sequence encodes CASSVGGETQYF.

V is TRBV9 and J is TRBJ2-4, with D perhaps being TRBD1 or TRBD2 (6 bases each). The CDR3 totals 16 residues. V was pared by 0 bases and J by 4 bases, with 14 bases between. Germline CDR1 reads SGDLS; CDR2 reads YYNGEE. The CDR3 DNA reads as TGTGCCAGCAGCGTAGGGGCAGGGGAGGTTAAAAACATTCAGTACTTC. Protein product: CASSVGAGEVKNIQYF.

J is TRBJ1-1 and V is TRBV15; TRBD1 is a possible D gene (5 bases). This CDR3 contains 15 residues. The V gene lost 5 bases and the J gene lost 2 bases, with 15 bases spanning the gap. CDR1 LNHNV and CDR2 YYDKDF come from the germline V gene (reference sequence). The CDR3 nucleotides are TGTGCCACCAGCGCTGTGGCCGGGGCAAACACTGAAGCTTTCTTT. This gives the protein CATSAVAGANTEAFF.

The CDR3: CASSMRTGVYSGANVLTF. The CDR3 nucleotides are TGTGCCAGTAGTATGAGGACAGGGGTTTACTCTGGGGCCAACGTCCTGACTTTC. V gene TRBV19 combines with J gene TRBJ2-6; 9 bases agree with TRBD1. CDR1 LNHDA and CDR2 SQIVND come from the germline V gene (reference sequence). After removal of 3 bases from V and 0 bases from J, the junction contained 6 bases not matched to a gene. This CDR3 region has 18 residues.

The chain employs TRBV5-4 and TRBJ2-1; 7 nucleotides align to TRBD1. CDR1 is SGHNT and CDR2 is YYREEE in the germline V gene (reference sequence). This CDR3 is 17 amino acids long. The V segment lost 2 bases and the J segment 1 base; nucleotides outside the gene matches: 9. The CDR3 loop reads CASSFLGNRGSYNEQFF. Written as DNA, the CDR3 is TGTGCCAGCAGCTTTCTAGGGAACAGGGGTTCCTACAATGAGCAGTTCTTC.

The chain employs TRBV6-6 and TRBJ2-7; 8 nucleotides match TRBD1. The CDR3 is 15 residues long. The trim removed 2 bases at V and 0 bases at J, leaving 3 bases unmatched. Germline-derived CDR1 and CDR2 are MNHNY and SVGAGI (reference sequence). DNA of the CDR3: TGTGCCAGCAGTTACGGAGGACAGGGCTCCTACGAGCAGTACGTC. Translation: CASSYGGQGSYEQYV.

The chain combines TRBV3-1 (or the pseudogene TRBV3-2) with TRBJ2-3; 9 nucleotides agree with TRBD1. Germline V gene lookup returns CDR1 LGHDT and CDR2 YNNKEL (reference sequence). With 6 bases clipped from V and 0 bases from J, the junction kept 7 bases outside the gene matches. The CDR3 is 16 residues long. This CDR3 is CASRKWTGASTDTQYF. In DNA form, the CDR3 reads TGTGCCAGCAGGAAATGGACAGGGGCTAGCACAGATACGCAGTATTTT.

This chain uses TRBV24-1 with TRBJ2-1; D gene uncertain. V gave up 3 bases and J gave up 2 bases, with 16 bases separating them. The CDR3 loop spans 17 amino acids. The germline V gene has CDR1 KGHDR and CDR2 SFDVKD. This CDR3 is CATSDPISVGAYNEQFF. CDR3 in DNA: TGTGCCACCAGTGATCCTATATCGGTGGGTGCCTACAATGAGCAGTTCTTC.